This TCR beta chain was found in a study of T-cell memory formation after mild COVID-19. The authors produced TCR alpha and TCR beta cDNA libraries with sample barcodes and UMIs by 5'RACE using constant-segment primers. TCRdb fed the 5' RACE reads into MiXCR, producing one record per CDR3 protein. The data contain under 200,000 distinct CDR3 sequences, roughly 31% of them singletons. This clonotype was recorded at least ten times. The target antigen is unknown. The CDR3 length is 13 residues. CDR1 SGHVS and CDR2 FQNEAQ come from the germline V gene. The V end was cut by 2 bases, the J end by 0 bases, with 3 bases between. General study points: Those CD4+ clones that contracted were mainly in CM and EM (CD8+ ones in EMRA).

The sample comprised PBMCs or a T cell subset sorted from them (not recorded which). The TCR originated in an adult woman who had mild COVID-19 (a few samples of this study predate the infection). Cell type and time point are not known. The V and J genes are TRBV7-8 and TRBJ2-3, with D unclear. In DNA form, the CDR3 reads TGTGCCAGCAGCTTACCAAGCACAGATACGCAGTATTTT. This sequence encodes CASSLPSTDTQYF. Variable domain in full (rest from reference TRBV7-8 and TRBJ2-3): GAGVSQSPRYKVAKRGQDVALRCDPISGHVSLFWYQQALGQGPEFLTYFQNEAQLDKSGLPSDRFFAERPEGSVSTLKIQRTQQEDSAVYLCASSLPSTDTQYFGPGTRLTVL.